This TCR beta chain is from a study of technical replicates of blood from several donors. Repertoires were generated with immunoSEQ multiplex PCR, while TCRdb's copy carries only in-frame clones and drops some. The repertoire holds about 76,000 clones, with approximately 94% as singletons. Looked up from germline, CDR1 is SQVTM and CDR2 is ANQGSEA. The CDR3 loop spans 13 amino acids. Trimming left V 4 bases short and J 1 base short, with 11 bases between. This TCR came from a human donor in good health. The sequenced sample consisted of T cells isolated from PBMCs. The rearrangement uses TRBV29-1 and TRBJ2-7, with no clear D. CDR3 sequence reads: CSVVPFRSYEQYF. As DNA, the CDR3 is TGCAGCGTTGTTCCATTCCGGTCCTACGAGCAGTACTTC.